Below are 20 T cell receptor beta chains sequenced from a single sample in a study of blood T cell repertoires in COVID-19. Measured with immunoSEQ multiplex PCR; TCRdb has only the in-frame clones, and not every one. The sample has 200,000 to 250,000 clones, 75% to 85% seen once. What was sequenced was peripheral blood. Source of these receptors: a woman of 80 years or more with COVID-19, enrolled during active disease.

The V call is TRBV14, the J call TRBJ2-6; possibly TRBD1 for D (6 bases). Trimming pared 2 bases from V and 0 bases from J, leaving 8 bases between. CDR1 is SGHDN and CDR2 is FVKESK in the germline V gene. The CDR3 totals 16 residues. The CDR3 DNA follows: TGTGCCAGCAGCCAAACAGGGCGCTCTGGGGCCAACGTCCTGACTTTC. This translates into CASSQTGRSGANVLTF.

V is TRBV3-1 (or the pseudogene TRBV3-2) and J is TRBJ1-3; unclear D gene. CDR1 is LGHDT, CDR2 YNNKEL, per germline (reference sequence). CDR3 length: 16 amino acids. V lost 1 base and J 0 bases, leaving 10 bases between the germline ends. CDR3 in amino acids: CASSQVSRSSGNTIYF. CDR3 DNA: TGTGCCAGCAGCCAAGTCAGTAGGAGCTCTGGAAACACCATATATTTT.

This clone has only one observation. J is TRBJ2-1 and V is TRBV7-3; weak D call: TRBD1 (6 bases). Germline values: CDR1 SGHTA, CDR2 FQGTGA. The V end lost 5 bases, the J end lost 8 bases, and 19 bases lay between the germline ends. The CDR3 runs 15 residues. Written as DNA, the CDR3 is TGTGCCAGCAGCCGTACCGGACAGAAAGCCGATGAGCAGTTCTTC. This encodes CASSRTGQKADEQFF. The variable domain in full, completed from reference TRBV7-3 and TRBJ2-1, reads GAGVSQTPSNKVTEKGKYVELRCDPISGHTALYWYRQSLGQGPEFLIYFQGTGAADDSGLPNDRFFAVRPEGSVSTLKIQRTERGDSAVYLCASSRTGQKADEQFFGPGTRLTVL.

The V gene is TRBV28, the J gene TRBJ1-2; D remains unclear. Germline-derived CDR1 and CDR2 are MDHEN and SYDVKM. This CDR3 spans 15 amino acids. Trimming cost V 3 bases and J 9 bases, with 20 bases left between them. As DNA, the CDR3 is TGTGCCAGCAGTTTGGGTCGAGGGAACGGGTTGCGCTACACCTTC. Its protein is CASSLGRGNGLRYTF.

J is TRBJ1-2 and V is TRBV6-5, with 7 bases that match TRBD1. Germline V gives CDR1 MNHEY, CDR2 SVGAGI. V trimming: 0 bases; J trimming: 8 bases; junction bases outside the gene matches: 6. This CDR3 contains 14 residues. CDR3 sequence: CASSYSTAGGGYTF. CDR3 DNA sequence: TGTGCCAGCAGTTACTCAACGGCAGGGGGGGGCTACACCTTC.

This clone was counted a few times. The chain has TRBV19 and TRBJ2-1; the D gene is possibly TRBD2 (5 bases). CDR1 and CDR2 (germline): LNHDA, SQIVND (reference sequence). The CDR3 length is 15 residues. The ends were cut back, 5 bases at V and 0 bases at J, with 11 bases in the middle. CDR3 amino acids: CASSPGVPSYNEQFF. The CDR3 coding sequence is TGTGCCAGTAGTCCCGGGGTCCCCTCCTACAATGAGCAGTTCTTC.

The rearrangement uses TRBV15 and TRBJ2-3; 9 positions match TRBD2. The CDR3 spans 16 residues. Germline V gene data show CDR1 as LNHNV and CDR2 as YYDKDF (reference sequence). V lost 3 bases, J lost 4 bases, and 8 bases stayed unmatched. CDR3 loop: CATSRGSGGSPDTQYF. The CDR3 bases are TGTGCCACCAGCAGGGGTAGCGGGGGCTCGCCAGATACGCAGTATTTT.

CDR3: CASSVGGAAGYTF. The CDR3 nucleotides are TGTGCCAGCAGTGTAGGGGGGGCCGCTGGCTACACCTTC. V usage is TRBV2 and J usage is TRBJ1-2, with D possibly matching TRBD1 (6 bases). The CDR3 spans 13 residues. Trimming left V 4 bases short and J 7 bases short, with 13 bases between. Germline CDR1 is SNHLY and CDR2 is FYNNEI.

The chain couples TRBV9 to TRBJ2-1; D remains ambiguous. CDR1 and CDR2 (germline): SGDLS, YYNGEE. This CDR3 comprises 12 residues. V was pared by 4 bases and J by 6 bases, with 8 bases between. The CDR3: CASSSVTNEQFF. CDR3 nucleotides: TGTGCCAGCAGCTCGGTTACCAATGAGCAGTTCTTC.

The V and J genes are TRBV11-1 and TRBJ1-2; 7 bases match TRBD1. Germline values: CDR1 SGHAT, CDR2 FQDESV (reference sequence). The trim removed 5 bases at V and 4 bases at J, leaving 10 bases unmatched. The CDR3 length is 15 residues. In DNA form, the CDR3 reads TGTGCCAGCAGCGGAAGGACAGGCCCGGGCTATGGCTACACCTTC. Protein product: CASSGRTGPGYGYTF. Supplemented by reference TRBV11-1 and TRBJ1-2, the full variable domain reads EAEVAQSPRYKITEKSQAVAFWCDPISGHATLYWYRQILGQGPELLVQFQDESVVDDSQLPKDRFSAERLKGVDSTLKIQPAELGDSAMYLCASSGRTGPGYGYTFGSGTRLTVV.

The chain has TRBV9 and TRBJ2-3; D might be TRBD2 (6 bases). V lost 2 bases and J 1 base, leaving 11 bases between the germline ends. The CDR3 runs 15 residues. Germline loops: CDR1 SGDLS, CDR2 YYNGEE. CDR3 nucleotides: TGTGCCAGCAGCGTGGCGGGCGGGGGCACAGATACGCAGTATTTT. Protein sequence: CASSVAGGGTDTQYF. Together with reference TRBV9 and TRBJ2-3, the CDR3 gives the full variable domain: DSGVTQTPKHLITATGQRVTLRCSPRSGDLSVYWYQQSLDQGLQFLIQYYNGEERAKGNILERFSAQQFPDLHSELNLSSLELGDSALYFCASSVAGGGTDTQYFGPGTRLTVL.

The chain uses TRBV7-2 and TRBJ2-3, with TRBD1 matching 8 bases. The CDR3 loop spans 14 amino acids. Germline loops: CDR1 SGHTA, CDR2 FQGNSA. V shed 5 bases, J shed 5 bases, and the junction held 6 bases outside the gene matches. The CDR3 DNA follows: TGTGCCAGCAGCATGAGACAGGGGATAGATACGCAGTATTTT. This translates into CASSMRQGIDTQYF.

The chain links TRBV19 to TRBJ1-2; TRBD1 might be the D (6 bases). This CDR3 spans 15 amino acids. The V end was cut by 6 bases, the J end by 3 bases, with 17 bases between. The germline V gene encodes CDR1 LNHDA and CDR2 SQIVND (reference sequence). The CDR3 DNA follows: TGTGCCAGTAGGAACAGCAGGGGATTGTACTATGGCTACACCTTC. This codes for CASRNSRGLYYGYTF.

V gene TRBV3-1 (or the pseudogene TRBV3-2) combines with J gene TRBJ1-3, with a possible D match to TRBD1 (6 bases). V was cut by 3 bases and J by 3 bases, with 6 bases left in between. The germline CDR1 and CDR2 sequences are LGHDT and YNNKEL (reference sequence). The CDR3 contains 13 residues. The CDR3 spells CASSQGHGNTIYF. CDR3 DNA: TGTGCCAGCAGCCAGGGACATGGAAACACCATATATTTT.

This chain uses TRBV18 with TRBJ1-2, with 9 bases matching TRBD1. The CDR3 extends over 16 amino acids. Germline CDR1 and CDR2: KGHSH and LQKENI. The V gene end was trimmed by 2 bases and the J gene end by 1 base; junction bases not matched to a gene: 5. The CDR3 sequence is CASSPGQGIINYGYTF. The CDR3 DNA reads TGTGCCAGCTCACCAGGACAGGGGATTATTAACTATGGCTACACCTTC. The whole variable domain, remainder taken from reference TRBV18 and TRBJ1-2, is NAGVMQNPRHLVRRRGQEARLRCSPMKGHSHVYWYRQLPEEGLKFMVYLQKENIIDESGMPKERFSAEFPKEGPSILRIQQVVRGDSAAYFCASSPGQGIINYGYTFGSGTRLTVV.

V is TRBV28 and J is TRBJ1-3, with 9 bases identical to TRBD1. CDR3 length: 16 amino acids. Trimming cost V 5 bases and J 4 bases; bases outside gene matches: 9. CDR1 MDHEN and CDR2 SYDVKM come from the germline V gene. The CDR3 bases are TGTGCCAGCAGTGCGAATGACAGGGGGATCGGAAACACCATATATTTT. Its translation: CASSANDRGIGNTIYF.

DNA of the CDR3: TGTGCCAGCTCACCACCGAACGAATTCTCGGGGGACACCATATATTTT. Amino acid sequence: CASSPPNEFSGDTIYF. The rearrangement joins TRBV18 to TRBJ1-3, with D perhaps TRBD1 (5 bases). V was cut by 0 bases and J by 8 bases, with 17 bases left in between. Germline CDR1 KGHSH, CDR2 LQKENI. The CDR3 extends over 16 amino acids. Full variable domain (outside the CDR3, taken from reference TRBV18 and TRBJ1-3): NAGVMQNPRHLVRRRGQEARLRCSPMKGHSHVYWYRQLPEEGLKFMVYLQKENIIDESGMPKERFSAEFPKEGPSILRIQQVVRGDSAAYFCASSPPNEFSGDTIYFGEGSWLTVV.

The rearrangement joins TRBV5-1 to TRBJ1-2, with D maybe TRBD1 (6 bases). The CDR3 has 12 residues. Germline V gene lookup returns CDR1 SGHRS and CDR2 YFSETQ. Trimming pared 4 bases from V and 5 bases from J, leaving 9 bases between. The CDR3 coding sequence is TGCGCCAGCAGCGTCGGACAGTATGGCTACACCTTC. This codes for CASSVGQYGYTF.

CDR3 sequence: CASRGGNTEAFF. The CDR3 DNA sequence: TGTGCCAGCCGAGGGGGAAACACTGAAGCTTTCTTT. The genes are TRBV19 and TRBJ1-1; perhaps TRBD1 as D (6 bases). The germline CDR1 and CDR2 sequences are LNHDA and SQIVND (reference sequence). V was trimmed by 9 bases and J by 2 bases, leaving 10 bases between them. CDR3 length: 12 residues.

This clone appeared a few times. V is TRBV5-4 and J is TRBJ1-1; D perhaps matches TRBD1 (6 bases). Germline-derived CDR1 and CDR2 are SGHNT and YYREEE (reference sequence). The ends were cut back, 2 bases at V and 0 bases at J, with 8 bases in the middle. CDR3 length: 14 residues. The CDR3 DNA is TGTGCCAGCAGCTTCAGGGGTCTGAACACTGAAGCTTTCTTT. Translated: CASSFRGLNTEAFF.